This entry lists 30 T cell receptor beta chains sequenced from one sample in a study of blood T cells in healthy people across ages. A second PCR of about 7 to 12 cycles used a sample-barcoded 5' primer and a J-beta primer mix. TCRdb passed the 5' RACE reads through MiXCR, listing each CDR3 protein once. This sample has 550,000 to 800,000 distinct CDR3 sequences; roughly 30% occur once, and the top ten carry over 15%. Sequenced input: blood. These receptors all come from an elderly woman in good health.

This clonotype showed up just a few times. The rearrangement uses TRBV10-3 and TRBJ1-1, with TRBD1 as a possible D gene (5 bases). This CDR3 comprises 13 residues. CDR1 is ENHRY, CDR2 SYGVKD, per germline. V was pared by 3 bases and J by 10 bases, with 15 bases between. The CDR3 sequence is CAISDRASRGAFF. CDR3 coding DNA: TGTGCCATCAGTGACAGGGCCTCGAGAGGAGCTTTCTTT.

The chain is built from TRBV6-5 and TRBJ2-5; a weak D match, TRBD1 (6 bases). CDR1 and CDR2 from the germline V gene are MNHEY and SVGAGI. The CDR3 is 17 amino acids. The V and J ends lost 0 bases and 4 bases respectively, with 18 bases between them. The CDR3 nucleotides read TGTGCCAGCAGTTACTCGACGGGGCAGGGGCGTCGAGAGACCCAGTACTTC. Encoded protein: CASSYSTGQGRRETQYF.

This chain uses TRBV20-1 with TRBJ1-2; TRBD1 might be the D (5 bases). CDR3 length: 21 amino acids. The V end lost 2 bases, the J end lost 4 bases, and 35 bases lay between the germline ends. The V gene's germline CDR1 is DFQATT and CDR2 SNEGSKA (reference sequence). The CDR3, as DNA: TGCAGTGCTAGAATCCGGTCAAATCCTAAAGGGGACCTAACAAGACGCTATGGCTACACCTTC. Translating gives CSARIRSNPKGDLTRRYGYTF.

A few counts support this clonotype. A much more abundant neighbour one base away suggests this may be a read error. The rearrangement joins TRBV7-2 to TRBJ2-1; perhaps D is TRBD1 or TRBD2 (6 bases each). Germline V gives CDR1 SGHTA, CDR2 FQGNSA. The CDR3 has 14 amino acids. This CDR3 is CARSPRDTYNEQFF. In DNA form, the CDR3 reads TGTGCCCGCAGCCCGCGGGACACCTACAATGAGCAGTTCTTC. The full variable domain, in which reference TRBV7-2 and TRBJ2-1 provide the parts outside the CDR3, is GAGVSQSPSNKVTEKGKDVELRCDPISGHTALYWYRQSLGQGLEFLIYFQGNSAPDKSGLPSDRFSAERTGGSVSTLTIQRTQQEDSAVYLCARSPRDTYNEQFFGPGTRLTVL.

Turning to this clonotype: A much larger clonotype is one base distant, so this may be a read error. The rearrangement links TRBV28 to TRBJ2-1; 7 nucleotides align to TRBD2. The better agreement between TRBJ2-7 and the DNA end casts doubt on the J call. Germline CDR1 and CDR2: MDHEN and SYDVKM. The CDR3 contains 16 residues. The chain's CDR3 is CASSGLAASSYNEQYF. CDR3 DNA sequence: TGTGCCAGCAGTGGCCTAGCGGCGAGCTCCTACAATGAGCAGTACTTC.

V and J are TRBV5-6 and TRBJ1-1; D is undetermined. The CDR3 is 14 residues long. Germline CDR1 is SGHDT and CDR2 is YYEEEE. Trimming removed 3 bases from V and 0 bases from J, with 9 bases in between. CDR3 protein: CASSCWAMNTEAFF. In nucleotides, the CDR3 is TGTGCCAGCAGCTGTTGGGCCATGAACACTGAAGCTTTCTTT.

At least ten counts were recorded for this clonotype. V usage is TRBV20-1 and J usage is TRBJ2-3, with 7 bases identical to TRBD2. Germline CDR1 DFQATT, CDR2 SNEGSKA (reference sequence). The J segment lost 2 bases and the V segment lost 3 bases, leaving 11 bases of the junction unmatched. This CDR3 is 16 amino acids long. The CDR3 is CSASRRTGGSTDTQYF. For the CDR3, the DNA is TGCAGTGCTAGTCGCCGCACGGGGGGTTCCACAGATACGCAGTATTTT.

This clonotype was detected many times. The chain joins TRBV20-1 to TRBJ2-3; D might be TRBD1 (7 bases). CDR1 is DFQATT, CDR2 SNEGSKA, per germline (reference sequence). This CDR3 contains 14 residues. Between the trimmed V and J ends, which lost 6 bases and 4 bases, there was a span of 17 bases. CDR3 amino acids: CSARRGGGADTQYF. DNA for the CDR3: TGCAGTGCGAGACGCGGAGGGGGCGCAGATACGCAGTATTTT.

V gene TRBV20-1 combines with J gene TRBJ2-1, with 11 bases lining up with TRBD2. This CDR3 is built from 15 residues. The V gene end was trimmed by 7 bases and the J gene end by 4 bases; junction bases not matched to a gene: 9. Germline V gene sequence: CDR1 DFQATT, CDR2 SNEGSKA (reference sequence). Here the CDR3 reads CSVPGLAALYNEQFF. DNA for the CDR3: TGCAGTGTTCCGGGACTAGCGGCACTTTACAATGAGCAGTTCTTC.

This clonotype showed up many times. V usage is TRBV5-4 and J usage is TRBJ2-1; TRBD2 is a possible D gene (7 bases). In germline, CDR1 is SGHNT, CDR2 YYREEE (reference sequence). V was trimmed by 0 bases and J by 4 bases, leaving 14 bases between them. CDR3 length: 16 amino acids. The CDR3 DNA sequence: TGTGCCAGCAGCTTGGATGGCGGGGGCACTTACAATGAGCAGTTCTTC. It is translated as CASSLDGGGTYNEQFF.

This clonotype appeared a few times. The V and J genes are TRBV29-1 and TRBJ1-3; possibly TRBD1 for D (5 bases). CDR1 and CDR2 from the germline V gene are SQVTM and ANQGSEA. With 7 bases removed from V and 3 bases from J, the gap between germline ends came to 13 bases. The CDR3 has 13 residues. CDR3 sequence reads: CSAEGADGNTIYF. The DNA for the CDR3 is TGCAGCGCCGAAGGGGCAGATGGAAACACCATATATTTT.

This clonotype was observed a few times. The chain recombines TRBV24-1 with TRBJ2-3; 9 bases are shared with TRBD2. The V gene end was trimmed by 0 bases and the J gene end by 4 bases; junction bases not matched to a gene: 7. Germline V gene lookup returns CDR1 KGHDR and CDR2 SFDVKD. The CDR3 covers 17 residues. The CDR3 DNA follows: TGTGCCACCAGTGATTTGTCCGGCGGGGGGGCCTCAGATACGCAGTATTTT. Its translation is CATSDLSGGGASDTQYF.

The chain recombines TRBV20-1 with TRBJ1-1; no clear D gene. Trimming cost V 4 bases and J 0 bases, with 12 bases left between them. Germline CDR1 DFQATT, CDR2 SNEGSKA (reference sequence). CDR3 length: 14 amino acids. The chain's CDR3 is CSATPVGLNTEAFF. The CDR3 coding sequence is TGCAGTGCTACGCCGGTGGGCTTGAACACTGAAGCTTTCTTT.

This clonotype was recorded many times. The CDR3 DNA reads as TGCAGTGCTCCTCTTCGCCCGGACAGGACGAGGGAATTGGTAGAGACCCAGTACTTC. Amino acid sequence: CSAPLRPDRTRELVETQYF. The genes are TRBV20-1 and TRBJ2-5; TRBD1 aligns across 7 bases. The CDR3 sequence is 19 residues long. The V gene's germline CDR1 is DFQATT and CDR2 SNEGSKA (reference sequence). V was pared by 5 bases and J by 4 bases, with 25 bases of the junction left unmatched.

The rearrangement joins TRBV5-1 to TRBJ2-7, with D possibly TRBD2 on 5 matching bases. Germline V CDR1 and CDR2: SGHRS, YFSETQ. V was cut by 2 bases and J by 7 bases, with 22 bases left in between. The CDR3 is made up of 16 amino acids. As DNA, the CDR3 is TGCGCCAGCAGCTTAGATGGACTTCCACCGTCGGAAGAGCAGTACTTC. Its protein is CASSLDGLPPSEEQYF.

Many counts were recorded for this clonotype. The V gene is TRBV20-1, the J gene TRBJ2-5; the D is unclear. Trimming cost V 0 bases and J 1 base, with 18 bases left between them. Germline V CDR1 and CDR2: DFQATT, SNEGSKA (reference sequence). This CDR3 has 17 residues. The CDR3 coding sequence is TGCAGTGCTAGAGATCCCCTCCTTGGCAGTGTCCAAGAGACCCAGTACTTC. As protein: CSARDPLLGSVQETQYF.

V and J are TRBV20-1 and TRBJ2-4; unclear D gene. V was pared by 3 bases and J by 15 bases, with 27 bases between. Germline V gene data show CDR1 as DFQATT and CDR2 as SNEGSKA (reference sequence). The CDR3 is 15 residues long. CDR3 DNA: TGCAGTGCTAGGGATGTGGGAAAAAGCTCCTACGAGCGGTACTTC. Its translation: CSARDVGKSSYERYF.

This clonotype came up many times. The V gene is TRBV27, the J gene TRBJ2-1; TRBD1 agrees at 8 bases. CDR1 is MNHEY, CDR2 SMNVEV, per germline (reference sequence). The V gene end was trimmed by 0 bases and the J gene end by 6 bases; junction bases not matched to a gene: 7. The CDR3 totals 16 residues. The CDR3 loop is CASSLSRQGAFNEQFF. In DNA, the CDR3 is TGTGCCAGCAGTTTATCCCGGCAGGGGGCTTTCAATGAGCAGTTCTTC.

This chain connects TRBV7-2 to TRBJ2-1; D is undetermined. The CDR3 is 17 residues long. V was shortened by 1 base and J by 2 bases, with 15 bases between the two germline ends. Germline lookup yields CDR1 SGHTA and CDR2 FQGNSA. This CDR3 is CASSLVGSSPTYNEQFF. The CDR3 DNA reads TGTGCCAGCAGCTTAGTGGGTAGTAGTCCTACCTACAATGAGCAGTTCTTC.

The chain recombines TRBV15 with TRBJ1-4; a weak D match, TRBD1 (5 bases). The CDR3 consists of 15 residues. Trimming took 0 bases from V and 3 from J, leaving 8 bases between them. Germline-derived CDR1 and CDR2 are LNHNV and YYDKDF (reference sequence). The CDR3 DNA reads as TGTGCCACCAGCAGAGACGGGGCCTCTAATGAAAAACTGTTTTTT. It is translated as CATSRDGASNEKLFF. The whole variable domain, remainder taken from reference TRBV15 and TRBJ1-4, is DAMVIQNPRYQVTQFGKPVTLSCSQTLNHNVMYWYQQKSSQAPKLLFHYYDKDFNNEADTPDNFQSRRPNTSFCFLDIRSPGLGDTAMYLCATSRDGASNEKLFFGSGTQLSVL.

This clonotype was detected many times. The chain recombines TRBV9 with TRBJ2-4; the D gene is possibly TRBD1 (5 bases). Trimming took off 4 bases at V and 2 bases at J, with 13 bases between the two ends. Germline loops: CDR1 SGDLS, CDR2 YYNGEE. The CDR3 covers 15 residues. This chain's CDR3 is CASSRGSGSKNIQYF. The CDR3 region has the DNA TGTGCCAGCAGCAGGGGTTCGGGCTCCAAAAACATTCAGTACTTC.

In the case of this clonotype: This may be a read error, as it is one base from a much larger clone. V is TRBV13 and J is TRBJ1-4; D might be TRBD1 (6 bases). In germline, CDR1 is PRHDT, CDR2 FYEKMQ (reference sequence). This CDR3 is built from 15 residues. CDR3: CASSTRGEGNEKRFF. As DNA, the CDR3 is TGTGCCAGCAGTACCAGGGGTGAGGGTAATGAAAAACGGTTTTTT.

Turning to this clonotype: A much larger clonotype is one base distant, so this may be a read error. V usage is TRBV3-1 and J usage is TRBJ2-7; D ambiguous. The J call may be in error: the DNA end matches TRBJ2-5 better. The CDR3 sequence is 15 residues long. Germline lookup yields CDR1 LGHDT and CDR2 YNNKEL (reference sequence). CDR3 sequence reads: CASSHLEKARETQYF. The CDR3 DNA is TGTGCCAGCAGCCACCTAGAAAAAGCTCGAGAGACCCAGTACTTC.

This clonotype was detected many times. This sequence joins TRBV15 and TRBJ2-5, with D possibly being TRBD2 (6 bases). Germline values: CDR1 LNHNV, CDR2 YYDKDF (reference sequence). The CDR3 is 15 residues long. Trimming removed 2 bases from V and 3 bases from J, with 13 bases in between. The DNA for the CDR3 is TGTGCCACCAGCAGATTCGGGACTTATGAAGAGACCCAGTACTTC. Protein sequence: CATSRFGTYEETQYF. Combining the CDR3 with reference TRBV15 and TRBJ2-5 gives the whole variable domain DAMVIQNPRYQVTQFGKPVTLSCSQTLNHNVMYWYQQKSSQAPKLLFHYYDKDFNNEADTPDNFQSRRPNTSFCFLDIRSPGLGDTAMYLCATSRFGTYEETQYFGPGTRLLVL.

This clonotype was detected ten times or more. The rearrangement uses TRBV6-6 and TRBJ2-5; 9 bases align to TRBD2. Germline loops: CDR1 MNHNY, CDR2 SVGAGI (reference sequence). With 6 bases clipped from V and 4 bases from J, the junction kept 12 bases outside the gene matches. The CDR3 contains 16 residues. The CDR3 sequence is CASSQYPSGEGETQYF. Written as DNA, the CDR3 is TGTGCCAGCAGCCAATACCCTAGCGGGGAAGGAGAGACCCAGTACTTC.

Ten or more counts support this clonotype. The rearrangement joins TRBV27 to TRBJ2-2, with 11 bases that match TRBD2. Germline CDR1 is MNHEY and CDR2 is SMNVEV (reference sequence). The ends lost 5 bases at V and 5 bases at J; junction bases unmatched: 10. The CDR3 totals 17 residues. The CDR3 DNA is TGTGCCAGCAGTCCAACTAGCGGGGGCCTCTGGACCGGGGAGCTGTTTTTT. This translates into CASSPTSGGLWTGELFF.

The chain combines TRBV4-2 with TRBJ2-1, with 8 bases aligning to TRBD2. The trim removed 1 base at V and 5 bases at J, leaving 4 bases unmatched. The germline gives CDR1 LGHNA, CDR2 YNFKEQ. The CDR3 contains 15 residues. For the CDR3, the DNA is TGTGCCAGCAGCCAAGCCCTAGCGGGTGACAATGAGCAGTTCTTC. This translates into CASSQALAGDNEQFF.

The table lists this clonotype with a few counts. A read error may produce the germline difference seen at one junction end. The chain is built from TRBV29-1 and TRBJ1-2; D is uncertain. CDR3 length: 12 amino acids. Germline V gives CDR1 SQVTM, CDR2 ANQGSEA. The CDR3 DNA reads as TGCAGCATGAAAGATAAGTACTATGGCGACACCTTC. It translates to CSMKDKYYGDTF.

This clonotype was found a few times. The chain is built from TRBV19 and TRBJ1-1, with D unresolved. From germline, CDR1 is LNHDA and CDR2 SQIVND (reference sequence). V shed 3 bases and J shed 2 bases, with 13 bases lying between them. The CDR3 runs to 15 residues. CDR3 in amino acids: CASSIGRYGNTEAFF. CDR3 nucleotide sequence: TGTGCCAGTAGTATTGGCAGGTATGGAAACACTGAAGCTTTCTTT.

This clonotype was observed a few times. A much larger clone sits a single nucleotide away, making a read error possible. The gene calls are TRBV12-3 or TRBV12-4 and TRBJ2-3; TRBD2 might be the D (5 bases). CDR3 length: 14 residues. The CDR3 reads CASSRRPSTDAQYF. For the CDR3, the DNA is TGTGCCAGCAGCCGAAGACCTAGCACAGATGCGCAGTATTTT.